This TCR beta chain was identified in a study of CD4+ T cells in melanoma. The study's findings and limits: A reported correlation linked neoantigen-specific CD4+ T cells to CD8+, macrophage and B cell function. Diverse differentiation states were reported for melanoma neoantigen-specific CD4+ T cells.

About this clone: Its antigen is as yet unknown.

J was trimmed by 1 base and V by 9 bases; bases with no gene match: 3. This CDR3 has 13 residues. CDR1 is MNHNS and CDR2 is SASEGT in the germline V gene. Profiled with immunoSEQ multiplex PCR; TCRdb holds only in-frame clones, not every one. The top ten hold less than 2% of the sample, which has fewer than 150,000 clones, roughly 91% seen once. This chain connects TRBV6-1 to TRBJ2-3; 8 nucleotides align to TRBD2. This TCR was sampled from a human donor with melanoma. This chain's CDR3 is CASQAGGTDTQYF. The CDR3 DNA sequence: TGTGCCAGTCAAGCGGGGGGCACAGATACGCAGTATTTT.